These 20 T cell receptor beta chains originate from one sample sequenced in a study of patients and donors after allogeneic stem cell transplantation. TCRdb passed the RT-PCR reads through MiXCR, listing each CDR3 protein once. The table records 85,000 to 90,000 distinct CDR3 sequences, roughly 52% of them present only once. Specimen: blood, either unsorted or a sorted T cell fraction (not recorded which). These receptors came from a human donor who was either an allogeneic HSCT recipient or a stem cell or donor lymphocyte infusion donor (not recorded which). It is not recorded whose cells these are; they may come from a transplant donor.

This chain links TRBV9 with TRBJ2-3, with D perhaps TRBD2 (5 bases). CDR3 length equals 15 residues. V was shortened by 0 bases and J by 10 bases, with 18 bases between the two germline ends. Germline CDR1 and CDR2: SGDLS and YYNGEE. CDR3 residues: CASSVGEGTDWAQYF. The CDR3 coding sequence is TGTGCCAGCAGCGTAGGTGAGGGAACCGACTGGGCGCAGTATTTT.

There are a few counts of this clonotype. The rearrangement joins TRBV5-4 to TRBJ1-1, with a weak D call TRBD1 (5 bases). The germline V and J ends were trimmed by 4 bases and 0 bases, with 16 bases remaining between them. This CDR3 has 16 residues. Per germline, CDR1 SGHNT and CDR2 YYREEE (reference sequence). CDR3 in DNA: TGTGCCAGCAGCCCCCGGCGGGGACTTCTGAACACTGAAGCTTTCTTT. Translating it yields CASSPRRGLLNTEAFF.

This clonotype was detected only a few times. V is TRBV3-1 and J is TRBJ1-3; TRBD1 agrees at 9 bases. V was clipped by 3 bases and J by 2 bases; unmatched bases: 2. The CDR3 has 15 amino acids. Germline-derived CDR1 and CDR2 are LGHDT and YNNKEL (reference sequence). The chain's CDR3 is CASSQGTGPGNTIYF. The DNA for the CDR3 is TGTGCCAGCAGCCAGGGGACAGGGCCTGGAAACACCATATATTTT. Supplemented by reference TRBV3-1 and TRBJ1-3, the full variable domain reads DTAVSQTPKYLVTQMGNDKSIKCEQNLGHDTMYWYKQDSKKFLKIMFSYNNKELIINETVPNRFSPKSPDKAHLNLHINSLELGDSAVYFCASSQGTGPGNTIYFGEGSWLTVV.

V and J are TRBV15 and TRBJ2-7; D is perhaps TRBD1 (6 bases). The CDR3 has 14 amino acids. Per the germline V gene, CDR1 is LNHNV and CDR2 is YYDKDF (reference sequence). The V and J ends lost 3 bases and 2 bases respectively, with 11 bases between them. CDR3 sequence reads: CATSSTGKPYEQYF. The CDR3 DNA sequence: TGTGCCACCAGCAGCACAGGGAAACCCTACGAGCAGTACTTC. The full variable domain, its missing parts supplied by reference TRBV15 and TRBJ2-7, is DAMVIQNPRYQVTQFGKPVTLSCSQTLNHNVMYWYQQKSSQAPKLLFHYYDKDFNNEADTPDNFQSRRPNTSFCFLDIRSPGLGDTAMYLCATSSTGKPYEQYFGPGTRLTVT.

This clonotype turned up a few times. The chain employs TRBV20-1 and TRBJ1-1; TRBD1 agrees at 11 bases. Looked up from germline, CDR1 is DFQATT and CDR2 is SNEGSKA (reference sequence). The CDR3 totals 14 residues. With 6 bases clipped from V and 7 bases from J, the junction kept 10 bases outside the gene matches. CDR3 protein: CSALNPGTGGEAFF. CDR3 DNA sequence: TGCAGTGCCCTAAACCCGGGGACAGGGGGTGAAGCTTTCTTT.

The chain is built from TRBV28 and TRBJ1-1, with D possibly TRBD1 on 5 matching bases. CDR3 length: 14 residues. Trimming removed 8 bases from V and 2 bases from J, with 15 bases in between. CDR1 MDHEN and CDR2 SYDVKM come from the germline V gene. In nucleotides, the CDR3 is TGTGCCAGCGGGGCGGTGAGAGCAAACACTGAAGCTTTCTTT. Amino acids: CASGAVRANTEAFF. Based on the CDR3 plus reference TRBV28 and TRBJ1-1, the full variable domain is DVKVTQSSRYLVKRTGEKVFLECVQDMDHENMFWYRQDPGLGLRLIYFSYDVKMKEKGDIPEGYSVSREKKERFSLILESASTNQTSMYLCASGAVRANTEAFFGQGTRLTVV.

V is TRBV12-3 or TRBV12-4 and J is TRBJ1-5; no reliable D call. This CDR3 spans 13 amino acids. The V end lost 2 bases, the J end lost 1 base, and 3 bases lay between the germline ends. The CDR3 nucleotides read TGTGCCAGCAGTTTATACAGCAATCAGCCCCAGCATTTT. Protein: CASSLYSNQPQHF.

This chain joins TRBV4-3 and TRBJ2-5; D is tentatively TRBD1 or TRBD2 (5 bases each). Germline-derived CDR1 and CDR2 are LGHNA and YSLEER. This CDR3 spans 15 amino acids. The ends were cut back, 0 bases at V and 4 bases at J, with 12 bases in the middle. CDR3 sequence (DNA): TGCGCCAGCAGCCAAGATGGGGCTAGCCGAGAGACCCAGTACTTC. As protein: CASSQDGASRETQYF.

V usage is TRBV28 and J usage is TRBJ1-5; D gene uncertain. The V gene lost 3 bases and the J gene lost 2 bases, with 11 bases spanning the gap. Germline CDR1 reads MDHEN; CDR2 reads SYDVKM. CDR3 size: 15 residues. The CDR3 DNA reads TGTGCCAGCAGTTTCCAAGGGCTTGGCAATCAGCCCCAGCATTTT. Protein product: CASSFQGLGNQPQHF.

The rearrangement joins TRBV29-1 to TRBJ2-7, with 8 bases aligning to TRBD1. CDR1 is SQVTM and CDR2 is ANQGSEA in the germline V gene. The CDR3 contains 13 residues. J gave up 6 bases and V 3 bases, and 7 bases lay outside the gene matches. The CDR3, as DNA: TGCAGCGTTGAGATCGAGACAGGGGTCGAGCAGTACTTC. As protein: CSVEIETGVEQYF.

This chain connects TRBV6-2 or TRBV6-3 to TRBJ1-2, with D unclear. V was pared by 5 bases and J by 8 bases, with 9 bases between. The CDR3 length is 11 residues. Germline V CDR1 and CDR2: MNHEY, SVGEGT. DNA for the CDR3: TGTGCCAGCAGTCATATACGAGGCTACACCTTC. This sequence encodes CASSHIRGYTF.

V and J are TRBV20-1 and TRBJ1-5, with D unclear. V was clipped by 4 bases and J by 4 bases, with 8 bases between them. Germline V CDR1 and CDR2: DFQATT, SNEGSKA (reference sequence). CDR3 length equals 12 residues. CDR3 DNA sequence: TGCAGTGCTACTTACAGAAATCAGCCCCAGCATTTT. This translates into CSATYRNQPQHF.

The chain is built from TRBV20-1 and TRBJ1-1; no definite D call. The CDR3 sequence is 13 residues long. CDR1 is DFQATT, CDR2 SNEGSKA, per germline (reference sequence). Trimming took off 0 bases at V and 6 bases at J, with 11 bases between the two ends. The CDR3 reads CSAREVGGPEAFF. CDR3 nucleotide sequence: TGCAGTGCTAGAGAGGTTGGAGGACCTGAAGCTTTCTTT.

The chain couples TRBV3-1 to TRBJ2-2; D is unclear. The CDR3 covers 13 residues. V was pared by 2 bases and J by 4 bases, with 5 bases between. Germline V gene data show CDR1 as LGHDT and CDR2 as YNNKEL (reference sequence). CDR3: CASSQSITGELFF. DNA for the CDR3: TGTGCCAGCAGCCAATCAATCACCGGGGAGCTGTTTTTT.

The chain combines TRBV28 with TRBJ1-4; 8 bases fit TRBD1. The length of the CDR3 is 14 residues. Unmatched junction bases numbered 2, after V lost 3 bases and J lost 5 bases. Germline V lookup: CDR1 MDHEN, CDR2 SYDVKM. The CDR3 sequence: CASSLGQENEKLFF. The CDR3 DNA reads TGTGCCAGCAGTTTGGGACAGGAGAATGAAAAACTGTTTTTT.

The V gene is TRBV7-8, the J gene TRBJ1-4; D call uncertain. The CDR3 is 17 amino acids. With 5 bases removed from V and 6 bases from J, the gap between germline ends came to 22 bases. Germline V gene sequence: CDR1 SGHVS, CDR2 FQNEAQ. For the CDR3, the DNA is TGTGCCAGCAGCCCCCTTGCGGACCTAACATATGATGAAAAACTGTTTTTT. Translated: CASSPLADLTYDEKLFF.

This clonotype was observed a single time. The gene calls are TRBV5-1 and TRBJ2-7; 7 bases map to TRBD1. The CDR3 contains 14 residues. Germline V gene data show CDR1 as SGHRS and CDR2 as YFSETQ. J gave up 5 bases and V 0 bases, and 5 bases lay outside the gene matches. CDR3 in DNA: TGCGCCAGCAGCTTGGAACAGGGGTCGAACGAGCAGTACTTC. Protein sequence: CASSLEQGSNEQYF.

V and J are TRBV18 and TRBJ1-6, with TRBD1 identical over 10 bases. The CDR3 sequence is 18 residues long. With V trimmed by 4 bases and J by 11 bases, 17 bases remained unmatched. CDR1 and CDR2 (germline): KGHSH, LQKENI. CDR3 sequence: CASSRIPSDRGTRTPLHF. Here the CDR3 DNA reads TGTGCCAGCTCACGGATACCCTCGGACAGGGGGACGCGAACACCCCTCCACTTT.

The gene calls are TRBV4-3 and TRBJ1-2; no clear D gene. V lost 2 bases and J lost 0, with 22 bases in between. The CDR3 spans 19 residues. Looked up from germline, CDR1 is LGHNA and CDR2 is YSLEER. The DNA for the CDR3 is TGCGCCAGCAGCCAATTTGGAGGGCCAGCGCGGAGAACTAACTATGGCTACACCTTC. Translating gives CASSQFGGPARRTNYGYTF.

This clonotype came up a few times. This CDR3 is CASSLVRTLLNTEAFF. CDR3 DNA sequence: TGTGCCAGCAGCCTCGTCCGGACCCTCCTGAACACTGAAGCTTTCTTT. V gene TRBV5-6 combines with J gene TRBJ1-1; D is undetermined. The CDR3 has 16 residues. Germline CDR1 reads SGHDT; CDR2 reads YYEEEE. V lost 4 bases, J lost 0 bases, and 16 bases lay in between.